This T cell receptor beta chain stems from a study of blood T cell repertoires in COVID-19 (TCRdb year 2020). Some background on the complete study: The collaborator samples originated in the United States, Italy and Spain and spanned the acute and convalescent phases of COVID-19. The prospective study material was composed of cDNA or gDNA derived from T cells, B-cell-depleted T cells, or PBMCs. Deeply sampled blood TCRbeta repertoires from subjects exposed to, actively infected with, or recovered from COVID-19 were included in the dataset. The repertoires were released in a freely available public database meant as a resource for research on the immune response to SARS-CoV-2. The samples were drawn from the first 160 participants of the ongoing ImmuneRACE study and from 1,254 subjects provided by 6 global collaborators. The sample metadata nearly always contained a de-identified subject ID, COVID-19 status, age in years and sex. Where available, HLA class I and class II types were taken from metadata supplied by the sample provider and were not determined by assay-based typing.

CDR1 and CDR2, per the germline V gene, are SGHDT and YYEEEE. The cysteine opens and the phenylalanine closes a CDR3 of 15 amino acids. The entry retains the CDR3 DNA only, 45 bases that are in frame from base 1. V and J lose 4 bases and 6 bases, and a span of 14 bases separates them. The research as a whole found: Clinical and demographic metadata were provided uncurated, with the amount varying by source and participant.

TCRbeta CDR3 regions were amplified from genomic DNA by means of the immunoSEQ Assay, a bias-controlled multiplex PCR. The authors' analysis ran thus. The number of nucleated cells in each sample was estimated from the amplification of reference gene primers within the assay. Sequence reads were collapsed and filtered to measure the absolute abundance of every unique TCRbeta CDR3 rearrangement. For each sample, productive Simpson clonality was calculated by taking the square root of Simpson's diversity index across productive rearrangements. Drawn from immuneACCESS, this table holds only the in-frame rearrangements with V and J called that TCRdb kept. Clones are partly lost; checked studies trace under half to an unresolved V gene and leave the rest unexplained. V and J calls and clone size are those listed in that table; D and trimming were worked out from the DNA. This sample gives 350,000 or so clones in total; 65% to 90% of them show up just once. In total, the top ten clones hold around 4.4% of the sample.

As for this clone: The clone's antigen remains unknown. Base qualities are not recorded, but no much larger clone differs from it by a single base.

Participants in the prospective study were enrolled through a virtual design, were aged roughly 18 to 100 years, and lived in under 25 United States geographic areas. In the prospective study, cohorts were assigned on the basis of participant-reported clinical history obtained from a screening survey and a study questionnaire. Mobile phlebotomists in the prospective study collected whole blood, serum and a nasopharyngeal or oropharyngeal swab from every participant. Participants in the prospective study had the option to provide additional blood draws and questionnaires over a roughly 2-month period. Prospective study blood samples were shipped either frozen or at room temperature before DNA extraction.

Sequenced material: PBMCs or T cells enriched from blood (not recorded which). This TCR was recovered from a woman aged 35 to 49 with acute COVID-19. The chain employs TRBV5-6 and TRBJ1-6; the D gene is perhaps TRBD1, on 6 matching bases. The CDR3 reads CASSMGVRGNSPLHF. In nucleotide form, the sequence is TGTGCCAGCAGCATGGGGGTCAGGGGTAATTCACCCCTCCACTTT.